Reported below is one TCR beta chain. Its antigen is not identified. The data were taken from a study of cytomegalovirus exposure and HLA in healthy donors. The CDR3 is made up of 18 amino acids. J was trimmed by 0 bases and V by 5 bases; bases with no gene match: 10. Germline CDR1 reads SNHLY; CDR2 reads FYNNEI. Regarding the study as a whole: The study recorded 164 TCR beta chains that were cytomegalovirus-associated. According to a later analysis, most TCR beta chains associated with CMV appeared HLA-restricted. A later analysis showed that HLA-associated TCR beta chains had undergone more clonal expansion than equally common others.

PCR was performed using 60 Vbeta and 13 Jbeta primers. Using immunoSEQ multiplex PCR, the repertoire was profiled, and TCRdb retains in-frame clones only, with some absent. The table records 130,000 or so clones, about three quarters of them present only once. This clonotype originated in a woman under 30 in good health and CMV-seronegative. The source material was PBMCs. The V call is TRBV2, the J call TRBJ2-6, with 7 bases fitting TRBD1. The CDR3: CASSIHRGSLSGANVLTF. The CDR3 DNA follows: TGTGCCAGCAGTATACACAGGGGTTCCCTCTCTGGGGCCAACGTCCTGACTTTC.